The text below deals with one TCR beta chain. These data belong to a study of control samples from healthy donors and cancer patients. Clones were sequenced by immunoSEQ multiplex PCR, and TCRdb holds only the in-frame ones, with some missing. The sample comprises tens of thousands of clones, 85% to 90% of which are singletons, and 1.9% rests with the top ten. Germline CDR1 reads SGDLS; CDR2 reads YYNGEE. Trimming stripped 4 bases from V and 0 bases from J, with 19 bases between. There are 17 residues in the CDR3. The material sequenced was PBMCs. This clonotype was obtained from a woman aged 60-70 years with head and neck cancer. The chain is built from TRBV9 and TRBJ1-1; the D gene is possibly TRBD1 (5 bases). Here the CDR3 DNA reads TGTGCCAGCAGCTACCACAGGAATTGGGATTTGAACACTGAAGCTTTCTTT. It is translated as CASSYHRNWDLNTEAFF.